This note documents a single TCR beta chain sequence. The data were taken from a study of blood T cell repertoires in COVID-19. In the study overall: COVID-19 samples, acute and convalescent, were from the United States, Italy and Spain. In each case, the material was cDNA or gDNA derived from T cells, B-cell-depleted T cells, or PBMCs.

CDR1 and CDR2 from the germline V gene are MNHEY and SVGAGI. The CDR3 is 14 amino acids. Trimming removed 5 bases from V and 3 bases from J; junction bases left unmatched: 4. Sequencing used immunoSEQ multiplex PCR; TCRdb keeps in-frame clones, though not all of them. Counted here are 200,000 to 300,000 clones, approximately 90% occurring once; the ten biggest clones make up 0.95% to 1%. Sequenced sample: peripheral blood. The chain is built from TRBV6-5 and TRBJ2-5; 9 nucleotides line up with TRBD2. This receptor was obtained from a woman aged 40 to 50 who had recovered from COVID-19. CDR3 sequence reads: CASSPLAGKETQYF. Written as DNA, the CDR3 is TGTGCCAGCAGTCCTCTAGCGGGAAAAGAGACCCAGTACTTC.